One sample yielded the 16 T cell receptor beta chains listed below, sequenced in a study of blood T cells in healthy people across ages (dated by TCRdb to between 2015 and 2016). The protocol used for the library was 5' RACE. A second PCR of about 6 to 12 cycles was run with a J-beta primer mix and a sample-barcoded 5' primer. Through fastp at Q25 and MiXCR, TCRdb rebuilt clones from the public reads, retaining in-frame beta chains. For every CDR3 protein sequence, its rows merge into one entry that carries the most common genes and DNA. In all, the sample holds 1,800,000 or so distinct CDR3 sequences, and about two fifths of those were seen once. Under 25% of the sample is in the top ten clones. Sequenced input: blood. The source is a human donor in good health.

This clonotype showed up just once. This sequence joins TRBV27 and TRBJ1-2, with D unresolved. The V end lost 5 bases, the J end lost 2 bases, and 18 bases lay between the germline ends. Germline CDR1 and CDR2: MNHEY and SMNVEV (reference sequence). The CDR3 is made up of 16 amino acids. CDR3 bases: TGTGCCAGCAGTCCATCGGTCGGGGAGTTCAACTATGGCTACACCTTC. It is translated as CASSPSVGEFNYGYTF.

This clonotype was seen a few times. CDR3 in DNA: TGTGCCAGCAGCGTCCCCAGGGGGCGCTTGGGGACCGGGGAGCTGTTTTTT. This sequence encodes CASSVPRGRLGTGELFF. This chain uses TRBV9 with TRBJ2-2, with 8 bases aligning to TRBD1. After removal of 2 bases from V and 5 bases from J, the junction contained 11 bases not matched to a gene. Germline CDR1 SGDLS, CDR2 YYNGEE. There are 17 residues in the CDR3.

This clonotype showed up just a few times. The chain combines TRBV12-3 or TRBV12-4 with TRBJ2-5; 11 nucleotides align to TRBD1. After removal of 5 bases from V and 11 bases from J, the junction contained 13 bases not matched to a gene. This CDR3 has 15 amino acids. CDR3 residues: CASSPGQGEYYGQYF. The CDR3 DNA reads TGTGCCAGCAGTCCGGGACAGGGGGAATACTACGGGCAGTACTTC.

The chain has TRBV12-3 or TRBV12-4 and TRBJ1-6, with D possibly matching TRBD1 (5 bases). V was shortened by 4 bases and J by 10 bases, with 14 bases between the two germline ends. This CDR3 is 14 amino acids long. The CDR3 loop is CASSYGGLVSPLHF. The CDR3 nucleotides are TGTGCCAGCAGTTATGGGGGGTTGGTATCACCCCTCCACTTT.

V is TRBV27 and J is TRBJ1-2, with D possibly being TRBD1 (6 bases). Trimming took off 6 bases at V and 0 bases at J, with 17 bases between the two ends. This CDR3 spans 16 amino acids. Germline CDR1 MNHEY, CDR2 SMNVEV (reference sequence). The CDR3 region is CASRDRSGVSNYGYTF. Written as DNA, the CDR3 is TGTGCCAGCAGAGACAGGTCGGGAGTTTCTAACTATGGCTACACCTTC.

This chain links TRBV15 with TRBJ2-1, with D perhaps matching TRBD1 (5 bases). CDR1 LNHNV and CDR2 YYDKDF come from the germline V gene (reference sequence). The CDR3 totals 13 residues. V lost 8 bases to trimming and J lost 10 bases, with 18 bases between them. The CDR3 loop reads CATGALGYGEQFF. CDR3 DNA: TGTGCCACCGGGGCCTTGGGGTACGGGGAGCAGTTCTTC. The full variable domain, completed using reference TRBV15 and TRBJ2-1, is DAMVIQNPRYQVTQFGKPVTLSCSQTLNHNVMYWYQQKSSQAPKLLFHYYDKDFNNEADTPDNFQSRRPNTSFCFLDIRSPGLGDTAMYLCATGALGYGEQFFGPGTRLTVL.

The chain joins TRBV20-1 to TRBJ1-2; no clear D. Germline assignment: CDR1 DFQATT and CDR2 SNEGSKA (reference sequence). Trimming took 2 bases from V and 8 from J, leaving 12 bases between them. This CDR3 region has 12 residues. DNA of the CDR3: TGCAGTGCTAGAAGGTCCGAATGGGGCTACACCTTC. Protein sequence: CSARRSEWGYTF.

For this clonotype: One end of the junction fails to match germline, which may point to a read error. The V call is TRBV4-1, the J call TRBJ1-2; tentative D call: TRBD1 (5 bases). Germline values: CDR1 MGHRA, CDR2 YSYEKL. The CDR3 is 15 residues long. CDR3 amino acids: CVSLRQPQGNYGYTF. The CDR3 DNA reads as TGCGTCAGCCTTAGACAGCCCCAGGGTAACTATGGCTACACCTTC.

The CDR3 bases are TGCGCCAGCAGCTTTTTCAAGGATGCTGAAGCTTTCTTT. This encodes CASSFFKDAEAFF. The rearrangement links TRBV5-1 to TRBJ1-1; D not resolved. The CDR3 length is 13 residues. Germline V gene sequence: CDR1 SGHRS, CDR2 YFSETQ. Trimming took 2 bases from V and 6 from J, leaving 11 bases between them.

This clonotype was counted at least ten times. CDR3 region: CASSLYDEQFF. CDR3 nucleotide sequence: TGTGCCAGCAGCTTATATGATGAGCAGTTCTTC. The chain is built from TRBV7-9 and TRBJ2-1, with no clear D. V shed 2 bases and J shed 8 bases, with 4 bases lying between them. Germline CDR1 reads SEHNR; CDR2 reads FQNEAQ (reference sequence). The CDR3 covers 11 residues.

This clonotype was seen only a few times. The CDR3: CASRRPGLVFYNEQFF. The CDR3 DNA reads as TGTGCCAGCAGAAGACCGGGACTAGTATTCTACAATGAGCAGTTCTTC. V and J are TRBV21-1 and TRBJ2-1; the table calls TRBD2, which could not be checked here. TRBV21-1 is shown as a pseudogene. The CDR3 is 16 amino acids.

This chain connects TRBV24-1 to TRBJ2-5; D perhaps matches TRBD2 (5 bases). This CDR3 is built from 13 residues. V shed 4 bases and J shed 2 bases, with 7 bases lying between them. Germline values: CDR1 KGHDR, CDR2 SFDVKD. CDR3 coding DNA: TGTGCCACCAGTGAACCGGGGCAAGAGACCCAGTACTTC. Amino acids: CATSEPGQETQYF.

The CDR3 spells CSAPRRGASYEQYF. The DNA for the CDR3 is TGCAGTGCCCCCAGGCGGGGGGCCTCCTACGAGCAGTACTTC. The rearrangement links TRBV20-1 to TRBJ2-7; the match to TRBD2 covers 8 bases. CDR1 is DFQATT, CDR2 SNEGSKA, per germline (reference sequence). The CDR3 runs 14 residues. Trimming at V came to 6 bases and at J to 0 bases, leaving 7 bases not matched to a gene.

This clonotype was detected once. The chain uses TRBV5-5 and TRBJ1-1, with 7 bases aligning to TRBD1. CDR1 is SGHKS and CDR2 is YYEKEE in the germline V gene (reference sequence). Germline trimming cut 7 bases from V and 0 bases from J; bases unmatched to any gene: 18. The CDR3 is made up of 18 amino acids. The CDR3 DNA follows: TGTGCCAGCCTCATAGATCACTCCGGGACAGTATTGAACACTGAAGCTTTCTTT. Translated: CASLIDHSGTVLNTEAFF. Filled out from reference TRBV5-5 and TRBJ1-1, the complete variable domain reads DAGVTQSPTHLIKTRGQQVTLRCSPISGHKSVSWYQQVLGQGPQFIFQYYEKEERGRGNFPDRFSARQFPNYSSELNVNALLLGDSALYLCASLIDHSGTVLNTEAFFGQGTRLTVV.

This chain uses TRBV11-2 with TRBJ2-1; D is undetermined. The length of the CDR3 is 13 residues. V lost 3 bases and J lost 10, with 13 bases in between. Germline CDR1 and CDR2: SGHAT and FQNNGV. As DNA, the CDR3 is TGTGCCAGCAGCTTCGTCTTCACTGGAGAGCAGTTCTTC. Translation gives CASSFVFTGEQFF.

This chain uses TRBV29-1 with TRBJ2-5; D unresolved. The assigned J gene may be wrong: the sequence end matches TRBJ2-1 better. This CDR3 contains 14 residues. Germline lookup yields CDR1 SQVTM and CDR2 ANQGSEA. Here the CDR3 reads CSIPSPGSQETQFF. The CDR3, as DNA: TGCAGCATACCCTCCCCGGGCAGCCAAGAGACCCAGTTCTTC.